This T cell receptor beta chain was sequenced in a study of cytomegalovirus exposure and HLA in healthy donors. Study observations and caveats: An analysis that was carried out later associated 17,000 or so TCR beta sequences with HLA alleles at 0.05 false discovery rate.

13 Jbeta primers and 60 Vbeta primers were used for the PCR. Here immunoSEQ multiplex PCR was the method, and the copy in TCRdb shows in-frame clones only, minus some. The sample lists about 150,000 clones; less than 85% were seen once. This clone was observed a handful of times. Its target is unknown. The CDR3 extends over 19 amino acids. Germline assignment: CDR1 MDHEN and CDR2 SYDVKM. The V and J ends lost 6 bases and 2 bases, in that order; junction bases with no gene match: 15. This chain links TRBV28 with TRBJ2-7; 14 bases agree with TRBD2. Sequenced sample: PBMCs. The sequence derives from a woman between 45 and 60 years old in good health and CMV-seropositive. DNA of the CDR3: TGTGCCAGCAGGCCCAACACGGGACTAGCGGGGGCCATTACCTACGAGCAGTACTTC. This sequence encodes CASRPNTGLAGAITYEQYF.